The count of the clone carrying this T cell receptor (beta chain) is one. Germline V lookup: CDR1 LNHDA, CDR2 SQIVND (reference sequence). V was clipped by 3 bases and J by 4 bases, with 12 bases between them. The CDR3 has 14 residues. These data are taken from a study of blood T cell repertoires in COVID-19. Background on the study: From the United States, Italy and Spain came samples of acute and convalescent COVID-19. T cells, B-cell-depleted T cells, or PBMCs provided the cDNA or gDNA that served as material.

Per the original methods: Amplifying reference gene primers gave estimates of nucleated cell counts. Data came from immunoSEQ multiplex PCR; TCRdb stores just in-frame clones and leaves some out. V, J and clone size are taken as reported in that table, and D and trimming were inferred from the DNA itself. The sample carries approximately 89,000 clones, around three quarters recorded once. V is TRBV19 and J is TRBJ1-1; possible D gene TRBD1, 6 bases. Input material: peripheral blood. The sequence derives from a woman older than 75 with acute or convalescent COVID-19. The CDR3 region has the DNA TGTGCCAGTAGTATTCGGGGGGCCTTCACTGAAGCTTTCTTT. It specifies CASSIRGAFTEAFF. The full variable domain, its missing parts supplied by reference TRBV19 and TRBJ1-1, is DGGITQSPKYLFRKEGQNVTLSCEQNLNHDAMYWYRQDPGQGLRLIYYSQIVNDFQKGDIAEGYSVSREKKESFPLTVTSAQKNPTAFYLCASSIRGAFTEAFFGQGTRLTVV.